This entry features one TCR beta chain sequence. Its antigen is not identified. These data originate in a study of cytomegalovirus exposure and HLA in healthy donors. Points from the study as a whole: It was in a later analysis that TCR association rates were seen to vary by HLA locus, highest for DRB1 and lowest for HLA-C. The study carried out a later analysis of TCR beta sequences. It associated roughly 17,000 of them with specific HLA alleles at a false discovery rate of 0.05. Most of the TCR beta V segments (in an earlier analysis) were productive either about 90% or about 30% of the time.

The study ran its PCR with 60 Vbeta and 13 Jbeta primers. Generated by immunoSEQ multiplex PCR, the TCRdb table keeps only in-frame clones and is missing some. The data hold about 150,000 clones, with 80% to 90% observed a single time. Sequencing was performed on PBMCs. The TCR originated in a man in his thirties or forties in good health and CMV-seropositive.

This CDR3 reads CASSLVGSADTQYF. The CDR3 nucleotides are TGTGCCAGCAGCTTAGTGGGGAGCGCAGATACGCAGTATTTT. This chain uses TRBV7-3 with TRBJ2-3; tentatively, D is TRBD2 (5 bases). Trimming pared 2 bases from V and 4 bases from J, leaving 10 bases between. The CDR3 has 14 amino acids. Germline-derived CDR1 and CDR2 are SGHTA and FQGTGA.